This T cell receptor (beta chain) appears in the sequencing data of a study of shared clonotypes between healthy human individuals. Findings and caveats of the study: Represented diversity, genetic and exposure-history alike, was limited by few donors. Non-shared clonotypes had lower generation probabilities than clonotypes shared by all four sorted-subset donors.

CDR1 is SGHNT and CDR2 is YYREEE in the germline V gene (reference sequence). The CDR3 loop spans 16 amino acids. V lost 4 bases, J lost 5 bases, and 9 bases stayed unmatched. Generated by immunoSEQ multiplex PCR, the TCRdb table keeps only in-frame clones and is missing some. The sample holds fewer than 3 million clones; roughly 92% are singletons and the top ten take around 0.38%. Comment on this clone: Antigen specificity is unknown.

The sequence was collected from a young man in good health. Some clones in this sample may be carry-over from other donors' samples. Source material: naive CD4+ T cells from PBMCs. As to subset: CD45RA+ positively selected. The rearrangement links TRBV5-4 to TRBJ2-2, with TRBD1 matching 9 bases. The CDR3 sequence is CASSTGTGSNTGELFF. CDR3 nucleotides: TGTGCCAGCAGCACCGGGACAGGGTCTAATACCGGGGAGCTGTTTTTT.